This TCR beta chain is drawn from a study of blood T cell repertoires in COVID-19. Study at large: T cells, B-cell-depleted T cells, or PBMCs supplied cDNA or gDNA.

Cohorts were determined from participant-reported clinical history. Original processing notes: Amplifying reference gene primers gave estimates of nucleated cell counts. Clones were sequenced by immunoSEQ multiplex PCR, and TCRdb holds only the in-frame ones, with some missing. V, J and clone size are those of that table, while D and trimming were read from the DNA. In the table there are 300,000 to 400,000 clones, 80% to 90% of which are singletons. V lost 7 bases, J lost 11 bases, and 9 bases stayed unmatched. The CDR3 is 14 residues long. Looked up from germline, CDR1 is SGHTA and CDR2 is FQGNSA. The gene calls are TRBV7-2 and TRBJ1-6, with 9 bases lining up with TRBD1. Sequenced input: PBMCs or T cells enriched from blood (not recorded which). This receptor was obtained from a middle-aged woman with acute COVID-19. The DNA for the CDR3 is TGTGCCAGCACCCAACAGGGGGCGCTTCCACCCCTCCACTTT. Encoded protein: CASTQQGALPPLHF.